A selection of T cell receptor beta chains follows, all from one sample in a study of human T cells and chemical hapten exposure. TCRdb reprocessed the RACE reads with MiXCR, giving one entry per CDR3 protein. The sample holds approximately 370,000 distinct CDR3 sequences, about 5% seen once. This material consisted of whole blood, taken in connection with sensitization to the hapten diphenylcyclopropenone (DPC). Every receptor here comes from a woman in her late teens or twenties with alopecia areata. Some clones in this sample may be carry-over from other donors' samples. The CDR3 runs from the conserved cysteine through the conserved F or W. D genes are given only for firm matches. Expanded clones get a size class; other rows say once, few or many, or leave the size out.

D gene: .
V gene: TRBV7-2
clone size: .
J gene: TRBJ1-1
CDR3 protein: CASSFSGRRTEAFF
CDR3 DNA: TGTGCCAGCAGCTTTTCCGGTCGGAGGACTGAAGCTTTCTTT

D gene: .
V gene: TRBV14
clone size: few
J gene: TRBJ2-1
CDR3 protein: CASSQPGLGQFF
CDR3 DNA: TGTGCCAGCAGCCAACCGGGGCTAGGGCAGTTCTTC

D gene: TRBD1
V gene: TRBV4-2
clone size: few
J gene: TRBJ2-6
CDR3 protein: CASSQGQPGSGANVLTF
CDR3 DNA: TGTGCCAGCAGCCAGGGACAGCCAGGCTCTGGGGCCAACGTCCTGACTTTC

D gene: .
V gene: TRBV5-1
clone size: .
J gene: TRBJ1-5
CDR3 protein: CASSFRSGVDQPQHF
CDR3 DNA: TGCGCCAGCAGCTTCCGATCCGGGGTCGATCAGCCCCAGCATTTT

D gene: .
V gene: TRBV7-7
clone size: few
J gene: TRBJ1-4
CDR3 protein: CASSQGQTTNEKLFF
CDR3 DNA: TGTGCTAGCAGCCAAGGACAGACAACTAATGAAAAACTGTTTTTT

D gene: .
V gene: TRBV5-1
clone size: many
J gene: TRBJ1-1
CDR3 protein: CASRTGDWQNTEAFF
CDR3 DNA: TGCGCCAGCAGGACAGGAGACTGGCAGAACACTGAAGCTTTCTTT

D gene: TRBD2
V gene: TRBV9
clone size: many
J gene: TRBJ2-1
CDR3 protein: CASSVLAGRDEQFF
CDR3 DNA: TGTGCCAGCAGCGTTTTAGCGGGGAGGGATGAGCAGTTCTTC

D gene: .
V gene: TRBV6-2/TRBV6-3
clone size: .
J gene: TRBJ1-1
CDR3 protein: CASSNRDLEWAEAFF
CDR3 DNA: TGTGCCAGCAGTAACCGGGACCTTGAATGGGCTGAAGCTTTCTTT

D gene: .
V gene: TRBV20-1
clone size: many
J gene: TRBJ2-2
CDR3 protein: CSASGRPNTGELFF
CDR3 DNA: TGCAGTGCTAGCGGCAGGCCGAACACCGGGGAGCTGTTTTTT

D gene: .
V gene: TRBV5-1
clone size: .
J gene: TRBJ1-2
CDR3 protein: CASSSGAGDYGYTF
CDR3 DNA: TGCGCCAGCAGCTCCGGGGCAGGTGACTATGGCTACACCTTC

D gene: TRBD2
V gene: TRBV7-8
clone size: few
J gene: TRBJ2-3
CDR3 protein: CASSQRLAGVADTQYF
CDR3 DNA: TGTGCCAGCAGCCAAAGACTAGCGGGGGTGGCAGATACGCAGTATTTT

D gene: TRBD1
V gene: TRBV3-1
clone size: many
J gene: TRBJ2-2
CDR3 protein: CASSQDRGTGELFF
CDR3 DNA: TGTGCCAGCAGCCAGGACAGGGGGACCGGGGAGCTGTTTTTT

D gene: .
V gene: TRBV7-2
clone size: few
J gene: TRBJ1-3
CDR3 protein: CASSKRQQGNTIYF
CDR3 DNA: TGTGCCAGCAGCAAAAGGCAACAGGGAAACACCATATATTTT

D gene: .
V gene: TRBV6-2/TRBV6-3
clone size: many
J gene: TRBJ1-1
CDR3 protein: CASNALPQGSKTEAFF
CDR3 DNA: TGTGCCAGCAACGCCCTCCCCCAGGGGAGTAAGACTGAAGCTTTCTTT

D gene: TRBD1
V gene: TRBV4-2
clone size: few
J gene: TRBJ1-1
CDR3 protein: CASSQEGTGRTEAFF
CDR3 DNA: TGTGCCAGCAGCCAAGAGGGGACAGGGCGGACTGAAGCTTTCTTT

D gene: TRBD2
V gene: TRBV24-1
clone size: .
J gene: TRBJ2-1
CDR3 protein: CATRRGGNDNEQFF
CDR3 DNA: TGTGCCACCAGGCGGGGGGGCAACGACAATGAGCAGTTCTTC

D gene: .
V gene: TRBV5-4
clone size: many
J gene: TRBJ2-5
CDR3 protein: CASSLDGLQETQYF
CDR3 DNA: TGTGCCAGCAGCTTGGATGGCTTACAAGAGACCCAGTACTTC

D gene: .
V gene: TRBV3-1
clone size: many
J gene: TRBJ1-6
CDR3 protein: CASSLGSDSPLHF
CDR3 DNA: TGTGCCAGCAGCCTTGGGTCGGATTCACCCCTCCACTTT

D gene: .
V gene: TRBV12-3/TRBV12-4
clone size: few
J gene: TRBJ1-4
CDR3 protein: CASSNPGQDGEKLFF
CDR3 DNA: TGTGCCAGCAGTAATCCGGGACAAGATGGTGAAAAACTGTTTTTT

D gene: TRBD1
V gene: TRBV12-3/TRBV12-4
clone size: few
J gene: TRBJ2-5
CDR3 protein: CASSPGQGNRGETQYF
CDR3 DNA: TGTGCCAGCAGTCCAGGACAGGGAAATAGAGGAGAGACCCAGTACTTC

D gene: TRBD1
V gene: TRBV29-1
clone size: many
J gene: TRBJ2-2
CDR3 protein: CSVRPRQGAGELFF
CDR3 DNA: TGCAGCGTGAGACCACGACAGGGAGCCGGGGAGCTGTTTTTT

D gene: .
V gene: TRBV6-2/TRBV6-3
clone size: few
J gene: TRBJ1-1
CDR3 protein: CASCKTGNTEAFF
CDR3 DNA: TGTGCCAGCTGTAAGACAGGGAACACTGAAGCTTTCTTT

D gene: .
V gene: TRBV6-1
clone size: few
J gene: TRBJ2-1
CDR3 protein: CASSEDSEGNEQFF
CDR3 DNA: TGTGCCAGCAGTGAGGACAGCGAGGGAAATGAGCAGTTCTTC

D gene: .
V gene: TRBV5-6
clone size: many
J gene: TRBJ1-2
CDR3 protein: CASSPINSPKGRYGYTF
CDR3 DNA: TGTGCCAGCAGCCCAATCAACTCCCCAAAGGGGAGGTATGGCTACACCTTC

D gene: TRBD2
V gene: TRBV7-2
clone size: few
J gene: TRBJ2-5
CDR3 protein: CASSLWRGGPETQYF
CDR3 DNA: TGTGCCAGCAGCTTATGGCGGGGGGGCCCGGAGACCCAGTACTTC

D gene: TRBD2
V gene: TRBV6-5
clone size: few
J gene: TRBJ2-1
CDR3 protein: CASSFYLTSGVNNEQFF
CDR3 DNA: TGTGCCAGCAGTTTTTATCTGACTAGCGGGGTTAACAATGAGCAGTTCTTC

D gene: .
V gene: TRBV10-3
clone size: few
J gene: TRBJ2-3
CDR3 protein: CAISPGRGTDTQYF
CDR3 DNA: TGTGCCATCAGCCCTGGCAGGGGCACAGATACGCAGTATTTT

D gene: .
V gene: TRBV7-3
clone size: .
J gene: TRBJ2-5
CDR3 protein: CASSWAGTAQETQYF
CDR3 DNA: TGTGCCAGCAGCTGGGCCGGGACCGCACAAGAGACCCAGTACTTC

D gene: .
V gene: TRBV21-1
clone size: .
J gene: TRBJ2-5
CDR3 protein: CASSKGRAEETQYF
CDR3 DNA: TGTGCCAGCAGCAAAGGTAGAGCGGAAGAGACCCAGTACTTC

D gene: .
V gene: TRBV27
clone size: few
J gene: TRBJ1-2
CDR3 protein: CASKGGFDGYTF
CDR3 DNA: TGTGCCAGCAAAGGAGGGTTCGATGGCTACACCTTC

D gene: TRBD1
V gene: TRBV5-1
clone size: many
J gene: TRBJ1-2
CDR3 protein: CASSLEGDSSYGYTF
CDR3 DNA: TGCGCCAGCAGCTTGGAGGGGGACAGCTCCTATGGCTACACCTTC

D gene: .
V gene: TRBV7-3
clone size: few
J gene: TRBJ2-3
CDR3 protein: CASSRRELGDTQYF
CDR3 DNA: TGTGCCAGCAGTCGTAGGGAACTCGGAGATACGCAGTATTTT

D gene: TRBD1
V gene: TRBV6-5
clone size: many
J gene: TRBJ1-4
CDR3 protein: CASSWDRDNEKLFF
CDR3 DNA: TGTGCCAGCAGTTGGGACAGGGACAATGAAAAACTGTTTTTT

D gene: TRBD2
V gene: TRBV7-9
clone size: few
J gene: TRBJ2-1
CDR3 protein: CASRATSGGANEQFF
CDR3 DNA: TGTGCCAGCAGGGCTACTAGCGGGGGGGCCAATGAGCAGTTCTTC

D gene: TRBD1
V gene: TRBV12-3/TRBV12-4
clone size: many
J gene: TRBJ1-4
CDR3 protein: CASGDRGRNEKLFF
CDR3 DNA: TGTGCCAGCGGGGACAGGGGTCGAAATGAAAAACTGTTTTTT

D gene: .
V gene: TRBV7-2
clone size: .
J gene: TRBJ2-7
CDR3 protein: CASSPETAHEQYF
CDR3 DNA: TGTGCCAGCAGCCCCGAGACAGCGCACGAGCAGTACTTC

D gene: .
V gene: TRBV6-5
clone size: .
J gene: TRBJ1-4
CDR3 protein: CASSYFGRVNEKLFF
CDR3 DNA: TGTGCCAGCAGTTACTTTGGCAGGGTTAATGAAAAACTGTTTTTT

D gene: TRBD2
V gene: TRBV7-6
clone size: .
J gene: TRBJ2-5
CDR3 protein: CASSFGGLAVQETQYF
CDR3 DNA: TGTGCCAGCAGCTTCGGAGGACTAGCGGTTCAAGAGACCCAGTACTTC

D gene: .
V gene: TRBV5-1
clone size: .
J gene: TRBJ1-4
CDR3 protein: CASSLAGGRAEKLFF
CDR3 DNA: TGCGCCAGCAGCTTGGCCGGGGGACGGGCTGAAAAACTGTTTTTT

D gene: .
V gene: TRBV28
clone size: few
J gene: TRBJ1-2
CDR3 protein: CASSLAVNYGYTF
CDR3 DNA: TGTGCCAGCAGTTTAGCGGTAAACTATGGCTACACCTTC

D gene: .
V gene: TRBV2
clone size: few
J gene: TRBJ1-1
CDR3 protein: CASSLGNKNTEAFF
CDR3 DNA: TGTGCCAGCAGTTTGGGGAACAAGAACACTGAAGCTTTCTTT

D gene: .
V gene: TRBV4-1
clone size: many
J gene: TRBJ1-5
CDR3 protein: CASSHPNQPQHF
CDR3 DNA: TGCGCCAGCAGCCACCCCAATCAGCCCCAGCATTTT

D gene: TRBD1
V gene: TRBV27
clone size: few
J gene: TRBJ2-1
CDR3 protein: CASSLRQGGNEQFF
CDR3 DNA: TGTGCCAGCAGTTTAAGACAGGGGGGGAATGAGCAGTTCTTC

D gene: TRBD2
V gene: TRBV9
clone size: .
J gene: TRBJ2-2
CDR3 protein: CASSVIPAGANTGELFF
CDR3 DNA: TGTGCCAGCAGCGTTATCCCAGCGGGGGCAAACACCGGGGAGCTGTTTTTT

D gene: TRBD1
V gene: TRBV5-1
clone size: few
J gene: TRBJ1-4
CDR3 protein: CASSGTGATNEKLFF
CDR3 DNA: TGCGCCAGCAGCGGGACAGGGGCAACTAATGAAAAACTGTTTTTT

D gene: .
V gene: TRBV5-1
clone size: many
J gene: TRBJ1-1
CDR3 protein: CASSLPGGPDTEAFF
CDR3 DNA: TGCGCCAGCAGCTTGCCGGGGGGCCCCGACACTGAAGCTTTCTTT

D gene: TRBD1
V gene: TRBV20-1
clone size: few
J gene: TRBJ2-7
CDR3 protein: CSADRDRAAYEQYF
CDR3 DNA: TGCAGTGCTGACCGGGACAGGGCTGCGTACGAGCAGTACTTC

D gene: .
V gene: TRBV7-2
clone size: .
J gene: TRBJ1-2
CDR3 protein: CASSPWTAANYGYTF
CDR3 DNA: TGTGCCAGCAGCCCCTGGACAGCCGCTAACTATGGCTACACCTTC

D gene: .
V gene: TRBV12-3/TRBV12-4
clone size: many
J gene: TRBJ1-4
CDR3 protein: CASGQANNEKLFF
CDR3 DNA: TGTGCCAGCGGGCAGGCGAATAATGAAAAACTGTTTTTT

D gene: TRBD2
V gene: TRBV3-1
clone size: .
J gene: TRBJ2-3
CDR3 protein: CASSFTSGLSTDTQYF
CDR3 DNA: TGTGCCAGCAGTTTTACTAGCGGGCTTAGCACAGATACGCAGTATTTT

D gene: .
V gene: TRBV6-2/TRBV6-3
clone size: .
J gene: TRBJ2-7
CDR3 protein: CASRSSSAPYEQYF
CDR3 DNA: TGTGCCAGCAGGTCCAGCAGCGCACCCTACGAGCAGTACTTC